Presented here are 7 T cell receptor beta chains from one specimen sequenced in a study of shared clonotypes between healthy human individuals. TCRdb's copy holds only in-frame clones and misses some; the assay was immunoSEQ multiplex PCR. The sample shows hundreds of thousands of clones, 55% to 85% of them seen only once. The sample was memory CD4+ T cells sorted from blood. Subset here: CD45RA-negative fraction. The receptors stem from a woman aged 25 to 39 in good health.

The rearrangement links TRBV29-1 to TRBJ2-7; 9 nucleotides agree with TRBD2. Looked up from germline, CDR1 is SQVTM and CDR2 is ANQGSEA. This CDR3 has 13 amino acids. With 4 bases clipped from V and 3 bases from J, the junction kept 4 bases outside the gene matches. The CDR3: CSVGGLARYEQYF. DNA of the CDR3: TGCAGCGTTGGGGGACTAGCCCGCTACGAGCAGTACTTC.

The chain combines TRBV5-4 with TRBJ2-7, with D tentatively TRBD2 (6 bases). Germline V CDR1 and CDR2: SGHNT, YYREEE (reference sequence). V shed 3 bases and J shed 7 bases, with 17 bases lying between them. This CDR3 has 14 residues. The CDR3 DNA follows: TGTGCCAGCAGCTACCCGGGAGTTAAGGGGGAGCAGTACTTC. Residues: CASSYPGVKGEQYF.

This sequence joins TRBV4-1 and TRBJ2-3, with TRBD2 identical over 12 bases. V was clipped by 2 bases and J by 3 bases; unmatched bases: 12. Germline CDR1 is MGHRA and CDR2 is YSYEKL. The CDR3 is 19 amino acids. In nucleotides, the CDR3 is TGCGCCAGCAGCCAATATAGGGAGACTCTAGCGGGAGGGACAGATACGCAGTATTTT. Protein: CASSQYRETLAGGTDTQYF.

Notes on this clone: This same CDR3 is encoded by further DNA sequences in the sample. V gene TRBV6-5 combines with J gene TRBJ2-5; unclear D gene. The J call may be faulty, since TRBJ2-7 better matches the DNA end. The germline V gene has CDR1 MNHEY and CDR2 SVGAGI. The CDR3 consists of 13 residues. The CDR3 here is CASSYRETYEQYF. CDR3 nucleotide sequence: TGTGCCAGCAGTTACAGGGAAACCTACGAGCAGTACTTC.

Turning to this clone: This same CDR3 is encoded by further DNA sequences in the sample. This rearrangement joins TRBV7-6 to TRBJ2-7; D is possibly TRBD1 or TRBD2 (5 bases each). The germline CDR1 and CDR2 sequences are SGHVS and FNYEAQ. There are 13 residues in the CDR3. The V gene lost 4 bases and the J gene lost 3 bases, with 10 bases spanning the gap. This chain's CDR3 is CASSSGPNYEQYF. The CDR3 nucleotides are TGTGCCAGCAGCTCGGGACCAAACTACGAGCAGTACTTC. Full variable domain (outside the CDR3, taken from reference TRBV7-6 and TRBJ2-7): GAGVSQSPRYKVTKRGQDVALRCDPISGHVSLYWYRQALGQGPEFLTYFNYEAQQDKSGLPNDRFSAERPEGSISTLTIQRTEQRDSAMYRCASSSGPNYEQYFGPGTRLTVT.

The rearrangement links TRBV7-2 to TRBJ2-7, with TRBD2 identical over 15 bases. With 5 bases clipped from V and 6 bases from J, the junction kept 2 bases outside the gene matches. Germline V CDR1 and CDR2: SGHTA, FQGNSA. The CDR3 is made up of 14 amino acids. The CDR3 spells CASSLGLAGGEQYF. The DNA for the CDR3 is TGTGCCAGCAGCCTGGGACTAGCGGGAGGCGAGCAGTACTTC.

At least ten counts were recorded for this clone. The V gene is TRBV5-1, the J gene TRBJ2-7; D is ambiguous. The CDR3 spans 13 residues. CDR1 is SGHRS, CDR2 YFSETQ, per germline. V was clipped by 0 bases and J by 2 bases, with 6 bases between them. CDR3 bases: TGCGCCAGCAGCTTGGGGTATACCTACGAGCAGTACTTC. Translating gives CASSLGYTYEQYF.